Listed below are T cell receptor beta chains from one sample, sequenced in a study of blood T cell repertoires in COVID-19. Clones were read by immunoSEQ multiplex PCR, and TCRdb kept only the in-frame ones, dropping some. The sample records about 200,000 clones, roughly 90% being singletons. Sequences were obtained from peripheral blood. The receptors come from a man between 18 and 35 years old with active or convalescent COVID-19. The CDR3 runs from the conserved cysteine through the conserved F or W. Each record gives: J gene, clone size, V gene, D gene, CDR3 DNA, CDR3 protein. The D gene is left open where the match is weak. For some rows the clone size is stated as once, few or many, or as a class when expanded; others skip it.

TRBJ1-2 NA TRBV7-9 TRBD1 TGTGCCAGCACGAGTTACACAGGGGGCGTTATCGATGGCTACACCTTC CASTSYTGGVIDGYTF
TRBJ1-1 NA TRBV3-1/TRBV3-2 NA TGTGCCAGCAGCCTCGGGACACCCAACACTGAAGCTTTCTTT CASSLGTPNTEAFF
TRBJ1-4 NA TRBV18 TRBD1 TGTGCCAGCTCATCCTTCCGGGACAGGGCTAATGAAAAACTGTTTTTT CASSSFRDRANEKLFF
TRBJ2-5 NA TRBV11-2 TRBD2 TGTGCCAGCAGCTTCAATAGCGGGAGGGGTGAGACCCAGTACTTC CASSFNSGRGETQYF
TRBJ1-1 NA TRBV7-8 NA TGTGCCAGCAGCTTAAAGCGCGAGAACACTGAAGCTTTCTTT CASSLKRENTEAFF
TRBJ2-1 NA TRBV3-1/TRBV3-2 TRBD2 TGTGCCATCTCACACAGCGGGAGTTGGATCTTC CAISHSGSWIF
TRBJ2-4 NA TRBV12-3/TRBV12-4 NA TGTGCCAGCAGTTTTTTCGGAGACATTCAGTACTTC CASSFFGDIQYF
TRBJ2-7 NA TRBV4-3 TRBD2 TGCGCCAGCAGCCAAGAAGCGTCCCTAGCGGGTAAGCAGTACTTC CASSQEASLAGKQYF
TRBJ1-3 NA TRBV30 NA TGTGCCTGGAGCGAGAATCTCGGAAACACCATATATTTT CAWSENLGNTIYF
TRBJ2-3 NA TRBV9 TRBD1 TGTGCCAGCAGCCCGGACCTACAGGGGGCAGATACGCAGTATTTT CASSPDLQGADTQYF
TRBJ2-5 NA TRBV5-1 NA TGCGCCAGCAGCAGTAGCGACGGACCCCTTTCAGAGACCCAGTACTTC CASSSSDGPLSETQYF
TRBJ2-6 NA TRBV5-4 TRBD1 TGTGCCAGCAGCCCAGGACAGGGTTCGGGTGGGGCCAACGTCCTGACTTTC CASSPGQGSGGANVLTF
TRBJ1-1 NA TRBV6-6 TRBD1 TGTGCCAGCAGTTCCGGACAGGGGCACACTGAAGCTTTCTTT CASSSGQGHTEAFF
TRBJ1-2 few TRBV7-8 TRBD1 TGTGCCAGCAGCTTTAAGGGGGCTCTGGGCTACACCTTC CASSFKGALGYTF
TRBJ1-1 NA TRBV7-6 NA TGTGCCAGCAGCTTAGCTCCTAGCCAGACTGAAGCTTTCTTT CASSLAPSQTEAFF
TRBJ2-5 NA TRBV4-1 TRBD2 TGCGCCAGCAGCCCCGGGGGGGCCATGGAGACCCAGTACTTC CASSPGGAMETQYF
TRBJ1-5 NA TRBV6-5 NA TGTGCCAGCAGTCGGACACATAGCAATCAGCCCCAGCATTTT CASSRTHSNQPQHF
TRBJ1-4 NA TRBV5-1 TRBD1 TGCGCCAGCGCCGGACAGGCAAATGAAAAACTGTTTTTT CASAGQANEKLFF
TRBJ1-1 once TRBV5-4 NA TGTGCCAGCAGCTTGCAAACTACTACAGGGTTAACTGAAGCTTTCTTT CASSLQTTTGLTEAFF
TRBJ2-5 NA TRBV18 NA TGTGCCAGCTCACCGGGGGCGGCTAGGGAGACCCAGTACTTC CASSPGAARETQYF
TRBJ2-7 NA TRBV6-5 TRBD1 TGTGCCAGCAGTTCGTCCGGGACAGTCTCCTACGAGCAGTACTTC CASSSSGTVSYEQYF
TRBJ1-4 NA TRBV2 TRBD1 TGTGCCAGCACCGACAGGGGAAGGTCGGAAAAACTGTTTTTT CASTDRGRSEKLFF
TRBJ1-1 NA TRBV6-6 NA TGTGCCAGCAGTCAGGGCCCCGGGACACCAATGAACACTGAAGCTTTCTTT CASSQGPGTPMNTEAFF
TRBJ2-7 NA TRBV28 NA TGTGCCAGCAGTACCCCCGGGAGAGGAAGCTACGAGCAGTACTTC CASSTPGRGSYEQYF
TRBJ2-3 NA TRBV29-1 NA TGCAGCGTTCTATCGCCGGCAGATACGCAGTATTTT CSVLSPADTQYF
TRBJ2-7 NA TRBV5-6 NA TGTGCCAGCAGCTTGACAGGGTTCCACGAGCAGTACTTC CASSLTGFHEQYF
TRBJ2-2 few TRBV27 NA TGTGCCAGCAGTCCGGTTCTTGTCGACATGTCGAACACCGGGGAGCTGTTTTTT CASSPVLVDMSNTGELFF
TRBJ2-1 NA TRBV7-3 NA TGTGCCAGCAGCTTATTGGGCGGGGACGAGCAGTTCTTC CASSLLGGDEQFF
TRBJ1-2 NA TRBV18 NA TGTGCCAGCTCACCCCCTCAGGGTAGGCATGGCTACACCTTC CASSPPQGRHGYTF
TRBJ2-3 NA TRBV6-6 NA TGTGCCAGCAGTTTCTATCCCCGGGATACGCAGTATTTT CASSFYPRDTQYF
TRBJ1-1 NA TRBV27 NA TGTGCCAGCAGCCGAAGGGGAGCGGGGACTGAAGCTTTCTTT CASSRRGAGTEAFF
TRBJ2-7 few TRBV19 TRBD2 TGTGCCAGTAGTATGACTAGCGGGGGGCCTGGGGAGCAGTACTTC CASSMTSGGPGEQYF
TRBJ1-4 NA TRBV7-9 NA TGTGCCAGCCGTGCCTCGGGTGGCACTAATGAAAAACTGTTTTTT CASRASGGTNEKLFF
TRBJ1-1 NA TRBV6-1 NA TGTGCCAGCAGCTCCCTTATCCCGGGACAAGAAGCTTTCTTT CASSSLIPGQEAFF
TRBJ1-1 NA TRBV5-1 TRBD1 TGCGCCAGCAGCCAACAGGGGGACACTGAAGCTTTCTTT CASSQQGDTEAFF
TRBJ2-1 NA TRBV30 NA TGTGCCTGGAGTGTAGGGCTAGCGACTTACAATGAGCAGTTCTTC CAWSVGLATYNEQFF
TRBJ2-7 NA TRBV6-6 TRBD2 TGTGCCAGCAGTTACTCTCCGGGGGGGTCCGGATACGAGCAGTACTTC CASSYSPGGSGYEQYF
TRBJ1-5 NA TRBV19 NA TGTGCCAGTAGTATAGATCAAGGGGGACACTATAGCAATCAGCCCCAGCATTTT CASSIDQGGHYSNQPQHF
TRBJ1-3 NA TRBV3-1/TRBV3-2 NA TGTGCCAGCAGCCATATTGGAAACACCATATATTTT CASSHIGNTIYF